Below are 5 T cell receptor beta chains sequenced from a single sample in a study of cytomegalovirus exposure and HLA in healthy donors. Primers: 60 Vbeta forward and 13 Jbeta reverse. Sequencing used immunoSEQ multiplex PCR; TCRdb keeps in-frame clones, though not all of them. There are around 130,000 clones in the sample; approximately 84% occur only once, and roughly 1.9% lies in the top ten. The sequencing input was PBMCs. The receptors were sampled from a woman aged 35 to 49 in good health and CMV-seronegative.

This chain joins TRBV14 and TRBJ1-3, with D maybe TRBD1 (6 bases). The CDR3 has 15 residues. Germline V gives CDR1 SGHDN, CDR2 FVKESK. V was trimmed by 2 bases and J by 4 bases, leaving 12 bases between them. The CDR3 region is CASSQIQGSGNTIYF. CDR3 nucleotide sequence: TGTGCCAGCAGCCAAATACAGGGTTCCGGAAACACCATATATTTT. Full variable domain (rest looked up from reference TRBV14 and TRBJ1-3): EAGVTQFPSHSVIEKGQTVTLRCDPISGHDNLYWYRRVMGKEIKFLLHFVKESKQDESGMPNNRFLAERTGGTYSTLKVQPAELEDSGVYFCASSQIQGSGNTIYFGEGSWLTVV.

V usage is TRBV5-1 and J usage is TRBJ1-2, with TRBD1 identical over 7 bases. Germline assignment: CDR1 SGHRS and CDR2 YFSETQ. The CDR3 extends over 14 amino acids. J lost 7 bases, V lost 0 bases, and 6 bases had no gene match. CDR3 sequence reads: CASSLDEGAGGYTF. In DNA, the CDR3 is TGCGCCAGCAGCTTGGATGAGGGGGCCGGTGGCTACACCTTC.

This sequence joins TRBV27 and TRBJ1-1, with a weak D call TRBD1 (5 bases). From germline, CDR1 is MNHEY and CDR2 SMNVEV (reference sequence). V lost 2 bases and J 2 bases, leaving 12 bases between the germline ends. This CDR3 is 15 amino acids long. The CDR3 sequence is CASSLARGVNTEAFF. The CDR3 DNA is TGTGCCAGCAGTTTAGCCCGGGGGGTTAACACTGAAGCTTTCTTT.

The chain recombines TRBV4-2 with TRBJ2-3, with 9 bases aligning to TRBD2. Germline lookup yields CDR1 LGHNA and CDR2 YNFKEQ. The V segment lost 0 bases and the J segment 5 bases; nucleotides outside the gene matches: 9. The CDR3 is made up of 17 amino acids. The CDR3 DNA reads TGTGCCAGCAGCCAAGACCCCCCTAGCGGGGCGGTAGATACGCAGTATTTT. The encoded protein is CASSQDPPSGAVDTQYF.

The chain couples TRBV19 to TRBJ1-4; no clear D. V lost 10 bases and J lost 8, with 14 bases in between. The length of the CDR3 is 12 residues. The germline CDR1 and CDR2 sequences are LNHDA and SQIVND (reference sequence). Here the CDR3 reads CATSLRREKLFF. CDR3 nucleotide sequence: TGTGCCACCTCATTACGGAGGGAAAAACTGTTTTTT.